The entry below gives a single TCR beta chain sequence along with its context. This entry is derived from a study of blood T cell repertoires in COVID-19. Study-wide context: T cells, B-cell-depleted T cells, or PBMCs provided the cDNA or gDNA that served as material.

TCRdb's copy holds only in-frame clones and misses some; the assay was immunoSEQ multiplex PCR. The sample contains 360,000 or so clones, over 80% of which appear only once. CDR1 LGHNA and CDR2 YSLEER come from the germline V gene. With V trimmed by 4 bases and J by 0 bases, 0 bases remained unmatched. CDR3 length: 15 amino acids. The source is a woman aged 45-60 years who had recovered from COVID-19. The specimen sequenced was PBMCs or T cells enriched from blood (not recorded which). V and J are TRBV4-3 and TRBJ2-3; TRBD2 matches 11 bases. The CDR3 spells CASSRTSGSTDTQYF. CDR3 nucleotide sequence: TGCGCCAGCAGCCGGACTAGCGGGAGCACAGATACGCAGTATTTT.